Listed here are 16 T cell receptor beta chains from one sample, sequenced in a study of CD8 T cells in Susac syndrome. The RNA, about 0.45 to 1 ug, was put through reverse transcription using random hexamers. TCRdb redid the calling of the immunoSEQ multiplex PCR reads with MiXCR, one entry per CDR3 protein. The table lists some 300,000 distinct CDR3 sequences, approximately 85% of them singletons. Source material: CD8+ T cells from PBMCs. The receptors come from a human donor with multiple sclerosis.

The genes are TRBV18 and TRBJ2-7; the match to TRBD1 covers 7 bases. CDR3 length: 14 residues. V shed 2 bases and J 2 bases; nucleotides not matched to a gene: 3. Germline CDR1 and CDR2: KGHSH and LQKENI. CDR3 in DNA: TGTGCCAGCTCACCATGGGGACAGACCTACGAGCAGTACTTC. As protein: CASSPWGQTYEQYF.

V usage is TRBV13 and J usage is TRBJ2-3, with D perhaps matching TRBD2 (6 bases). V dropped 5 bases and J dropped 4 bases, with 10 bases sitting between them. The germline CDR1 and CDR2 sequences are PRHDT and FYEKMQ (reference sequence). This CDR3 is built from 13 residues. The CDR3 DNA sequence: TGTGCCAGCAGCCGATCGGGAGCAGATACGCAGTATTTT. As protein: CASSRSGADTQYF. Looking up the rest from reference TRBV13 and TRBJ2-3 gives the full variable domain: AAGVIQSPRHLIKEKRETATLKCYPIPRHDTVYWYQQGPGQDPQFLISFYEKMQSDKGSIPDRFSAQQFSDYHSELNMSSLELGDSALYFCASSRSGADTQYFGPGTRLTVL.

V is TRBV7-8 and J is TRBJ2-7, with 9 bases lining up with TRBD1. The CDR3 loop spans 16 amino acids. J gave up 3 bases and V 4 bases, and 10 bases lay outside the gene matches. Germline CDR1 is SGHVS and CDR2 is FQNEAQ. The CDR3 region has the DNA TGTGCCAGCAGCTCCGCGGCCGGGACAGGGATCTACGAGCAGTACTTC. This sequence encodes CASSSAAGTGIYEQYF.

V gene TRBV2 combines with J gene TRBJ2-3; 9 bases are a match to TRBD1. CDR1 is SNHLY, CDR2 FYNNEI, per germline. This CDR3 has 16 residues. V lost 2 bases to trimming and J lost 6 bases; unmatched junction nucleotides: 9. The CDR3, as DNA: TGTGCCAGCAGTGAATGGGGACAGGGAATGAGGGATACGCAGTATTTT. This gives the protein CASSEWGQGMRDTQYF.

The rearrangement joins TRBV6-2 or TRBV6-3 to TRBJ2-3; 7 positions match TRBD1. The CDR3 totals 17 residues. V dropped 2 bases and J dropped 0; count of bases not matched to a gene: 8. Germline V gene sequence: CDR1 MNHEY, CDR2 SVGEGT. DNA for the CDR3: TGTGCCAGCAGTTACACTCGACAGGGTTGGAGCACAGATACGCAGTATTTT. Translated, it gives CASSYTRQGWSTDTQYF.

This chain joins TRBV5-6 and TRBJ1-5; 7 positions match TRBD1. The CDR3 sequence is 14 residues long. Germline CDR1 reads SGHDT; CDR2 reads YYEEEE. V lost 4 bases and J lost 3; bases outside the gene matches: 4. Here the CDR3 reads CASSATGVNQPQHF. The DNA for the CDR3 is TGTGCCAGCAGCGCCACAGGGGTCAATCAGCCCCAGCATTTT.

The table lists this clonotype with many counts. This chain links TRBV6-6 with TRBJ2-1; no clear D. Trimming stripped 4 bases from V and 3 bases from J, with 1 base between. CDR1 MNHNY and CDR2 SVGAGI come from the germline V gene (reference sequence). The CDR3 has 11 residues. The CDR3 protein is CASSFYNEQFF. CDR3 in DNA: TGTGCCAGCAGTTTCTACAATGAGCAGTTCTTC.

The chain couples TRBV4-3 to TRBJ1-4; D gene unclear. The CDR3 contains 15 residues. Germline CDR1 is LGHNA and CDR2 is YSLEER. Trimming removed 3 bases at V and 8 bases at J, with 16 bases between. DNA for the CDR3: TGCGCCAGCAGCCACGGGTTAGGAGGATCCGAAAAACTGTTTTTT. It encodes CASSHGLGGSEKLFF.

This chain connects TRBV12-3 or TRBV12-4 to TRBJ1-1, with unresolved D. Deletions cut 8 bases from V and 10 bases from J, with 17 bases between. The CDR3 runs 12 residues. Written as DNA, the CDR3 is TGTGCCAGCTGCCCCTTTACGCAGGTAGCTTTCTTT. Translated: CASCPFTQVAFF.

The count of this clonotype is one. The chain uses TRBV6-6 and TRBJ1-1; D gene uncertain. V was pared by 0 bases and J by 5 bases, with 10 bases between. The CDR3 is 14 residues long. Germline V CDR1 and CDR2: MNHNY, SVGAGI (reference sequence). The CDR3 loop is CASSYSRAKTEAFF. CDR3 coding DNA: TGTGCCAGCAGTTACTCGAGGGCTAAAACTGAAGCTTTCTTT.

This clonotype was counted only a few times. The chain links TRBV7-8 to TRBJ2-7, with a weak D call TRBD2 (5 bases). The CDR3 has 16 amino acids. CDR1 is SGHVS and CDR2 is FQNEAQ in the germline V gene. Trimming stripped 5 bases from V and 2 bases from J, with 19 bases between. The CDR3 here is CASSQDLMGGPYEQYF. The CDR3, as DNA: TGTGCCAGCAGCCAAGACCTAATGGGCGGGCCCTACGAGCAGTACTTC.

The chain combines TRBV7-9 with TRBJ1-1; no reliable D call. With 7 bases removed from V and 3 bases from J, the gap between germline ends came to 12 bases. Germline assignment: CDR1 SEHNR and CDR2 FQNEAQ (reference sequence). The CDR3 contains 13 residues. The CDR3 nucleotides read TGTGCCAGCACCAGGTCCGGGTACACTGAAGCTTTCTTT. Protein product: CASTRSGYTEAFF. Variable domain in full (rest from reference TRBV7-9 and TRBJ1-1): DTGVSQNPRHKITKRGQNVTFRCDPISEHNRLYWYRQTLGQGPEFLTYFQNEAQLEKSRLLSDRFSAERPKGSFSTLEIQRTEQGDSAMYLCASTRSGYTEAFFGQGTRLTVV.

This clonotype turned up a few times. The chain couples TRBV27 to TRBJ2-7, with D hard to call. V was trimmed by 2 bases and J by 0 bases, leaving 11 bases between them. This CDR3 spans 15 amino acids. Germline CDR1 and CDR2: MNHEY and SMNVEV (reference sequence). As DNA, the CDR3 is TGTGCCAGCAGTTTAAGCCAGGCGAGCTCCTACGAGCAGTACTTC. It specifies CASSLSQASSYEQYF.

The rearrangement joins TRBV6-6 to TRBJ2-7; 9 bases map to TRBD2. The V and J ends lost 7 bases and 2 bases, in that order; junction bases with no gene match: 6. CDR3 size: 14 residues. CDR1 and CDR2 from the germline V gene are MNHNY and SVGAGI (reference sequence). The CDR3 coding sequence is TGTGCCAGCAATAATAGACTAGCGGCCTACGAGCAGTACTTC. Protein product: CASNNRLAAYEQYF.

The CDR3: CASRPSGKATDTQYF. CDR3 coding DNA: TGTGCCAGCAGGCCTAGCGGGAAGGCGACAGATACGCAGTATTTT. The genes are TRBV27 and TRBJ2-3, with 9 bases matching TRBD2. J lost 3 bases, V lost 6 bases, and 7 bases had no gene match. The germline gives CDR1 MNHEY, CDR2 SMNVEV (reference sequence). The CDR3 runs 15 residues.

The V gene is TRBV7-2, the J gene TRBJ2-7; 11 nucleotides align to TRBD2. J lost 5 bases, V lost 5 bases, and 14 bases had no gene match. Germline CDR1 reads SGHTA; CDR2 reads FQGNSA. The CDR3 sequence is 17 residues long. CDR3 sequence reads: CASSPYMRTSGLHEQYF. CDR3 coding DNA: TGTGCCAGCAGCCCTTATATGCGGACTAGCGGGCTCCACGAGCAGTACTTC. Looking up the rest from reference TRBV7-2 and TRBJ2-7 gives the full variable domain: GAGVSQSPSNKVTEKGKDVELRCDPISGHTALYWYRQSLGQGLEFLIYFQGNSAPDKSGLPSDRFSAERTGGSVSTLTIQRTQQEDSAVYLCASSPYMRTSGLHEQYFGPGTRLTVT.